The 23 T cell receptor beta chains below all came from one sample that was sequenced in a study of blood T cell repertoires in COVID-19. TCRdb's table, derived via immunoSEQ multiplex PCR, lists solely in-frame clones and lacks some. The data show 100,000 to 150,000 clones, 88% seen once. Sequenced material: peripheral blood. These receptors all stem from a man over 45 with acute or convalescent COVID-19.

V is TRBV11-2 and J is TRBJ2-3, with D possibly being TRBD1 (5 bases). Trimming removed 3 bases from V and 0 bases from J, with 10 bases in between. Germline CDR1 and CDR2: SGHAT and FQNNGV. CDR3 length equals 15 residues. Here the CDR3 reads CASSFRTTSTDTQYF. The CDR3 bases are TGTGCCAGCAGCTTCAGGACAACTAGCACAGATACGCAGTATTTT.

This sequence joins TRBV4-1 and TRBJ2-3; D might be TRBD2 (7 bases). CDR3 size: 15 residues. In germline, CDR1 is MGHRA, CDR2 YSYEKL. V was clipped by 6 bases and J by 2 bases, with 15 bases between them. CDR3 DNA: TGCGCCAGCAGGGACGGGGGGCCTTCCACAGATACGCAGTATTTT. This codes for CASRDGGPSTDTQYF.

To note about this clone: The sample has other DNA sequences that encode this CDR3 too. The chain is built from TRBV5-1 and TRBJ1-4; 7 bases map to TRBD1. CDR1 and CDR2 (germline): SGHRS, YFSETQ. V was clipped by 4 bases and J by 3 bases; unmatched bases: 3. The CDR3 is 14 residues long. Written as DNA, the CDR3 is TGCGCCAGCAGCCTACAGGGGTCTAATGAAAAACTGTTTTTT. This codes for CASSLQGSNEKLFF.

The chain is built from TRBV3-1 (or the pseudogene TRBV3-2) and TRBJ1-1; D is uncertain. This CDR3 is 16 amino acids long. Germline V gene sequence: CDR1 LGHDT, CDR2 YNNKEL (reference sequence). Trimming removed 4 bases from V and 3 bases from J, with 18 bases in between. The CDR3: CASSPKSGFRDTEAFF. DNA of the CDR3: TGTGCCAGCAGCCCTAAATCGGGGTTCCGAGACACTGAAGCTTTCTTT.

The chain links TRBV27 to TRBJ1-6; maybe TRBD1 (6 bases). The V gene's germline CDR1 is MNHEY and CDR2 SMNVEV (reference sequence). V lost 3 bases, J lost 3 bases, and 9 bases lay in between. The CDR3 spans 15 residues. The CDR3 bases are TGTGCCAGCAGTTTCGGCAGGGGCTATAATTCACCCCTCCACTTT. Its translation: CASSFGRGYNSPLHF.

The CDR3 nucleotides are TGTGCCAGCAGGGAGACTAGCGGGAGAAATGAGCAGTTCTTC. Translated: CASRETSGRNEQFF. The V call is TRBV6-5, the J call TRBJ2-1, with 12 bases that match TRBD2. CDR1 MNHEY and CDR2 SVGAGI come from the germline V gene. Trimming removed 6 bases from V and 7 bases from J; junction bases left unmatched: 4. This CDR3 spans 14 amino acids.

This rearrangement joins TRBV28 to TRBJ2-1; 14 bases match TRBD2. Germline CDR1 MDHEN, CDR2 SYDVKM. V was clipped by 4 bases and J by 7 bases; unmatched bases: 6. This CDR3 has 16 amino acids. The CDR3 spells CASSSGTSGSRNEQFF. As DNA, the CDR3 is TGTGCCAGCAGTTCCGGGACTAGCGGGAGTCGTAATGAGCAGTTCTTC.

CDR3 in amino acids: CASSQAQGAGEQYF. The CDR3 DNA reads as TGTGCCAGCTCACAGGCACAGGGGGCGGGCGAGCAGTACTTC. The chain carries TRBV18 and TRBJ2-7; TRBD1 matches 9 bases. Germline lookup yields CDR1 KGHSH and CDR2 LQKENI. The CDR3 loop spans 14 amino acids. V shed 4 bases and J 6 bases; nucleotides not matched to a gene: 7.

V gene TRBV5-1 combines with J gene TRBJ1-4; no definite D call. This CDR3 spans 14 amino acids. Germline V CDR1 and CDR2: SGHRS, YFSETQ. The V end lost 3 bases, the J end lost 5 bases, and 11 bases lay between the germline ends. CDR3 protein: CASSSDSGNEKLFF. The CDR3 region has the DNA TGCGCCAGCAGCTCAGACTCGGGAAATGAAAAACTGTTTTTT. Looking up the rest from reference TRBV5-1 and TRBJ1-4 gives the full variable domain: KAGVTQTPRYLIKTRGQQVTLSCSPISGHRSVSWYQQTPGQGLQFLFEYFSETQRNKGNFPGRFSGRQFSNSRSEMNVSTLELGDSALYLCASSSDSGNEKLFFGSGTQLSVL.

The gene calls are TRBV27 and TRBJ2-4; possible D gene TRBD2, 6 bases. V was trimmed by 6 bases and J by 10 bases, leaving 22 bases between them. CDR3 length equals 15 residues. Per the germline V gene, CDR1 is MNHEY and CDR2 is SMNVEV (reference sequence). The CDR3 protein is CASSLNGGATLIQYF. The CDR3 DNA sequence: TGTGCCAGCAGCCTCAACGGGGGAGCTACCCTGATTCAGTACTTC.

Written as DNA, the CDR3 is TGTGCCAGCTCACAACAGGACGCGACTGGAAACACCATATATTTT. This gives the protein CASSQQDATGNTIYF. V is TRBV18 and J is TRBJ1-3; tentatively, D is TRBD1 (5 bases). CDR1 is KGHSH, CDR2 LQKENI, per germline. V was pared by 4 bases and J by 2 bases, with 12 bases between. This CDR3 spans 15 amino acids.

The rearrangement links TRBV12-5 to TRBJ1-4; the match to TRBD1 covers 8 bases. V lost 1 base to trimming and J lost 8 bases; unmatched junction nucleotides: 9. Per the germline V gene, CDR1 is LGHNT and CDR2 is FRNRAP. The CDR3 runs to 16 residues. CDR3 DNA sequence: TGTGCTAGTGGTTTGGGTAATACAGGGGGTAAGGAAAAACTGTTTTTT. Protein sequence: CASGLGNTGGKEKLFF. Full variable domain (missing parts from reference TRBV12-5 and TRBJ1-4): DARVTQTPRHKVTEMGQEVTMRCQPILGHNTVFWYRQTMMQGLELLAYFRNRAPLDDSGMPKDRFSAEMPDATLATLKIQPSEPRDSAVYFCASGLGNTGGKEKLFFGSGTQLSVL.

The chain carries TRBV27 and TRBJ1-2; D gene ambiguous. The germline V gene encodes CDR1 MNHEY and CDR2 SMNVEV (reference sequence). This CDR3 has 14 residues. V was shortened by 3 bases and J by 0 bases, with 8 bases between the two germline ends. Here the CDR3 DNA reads TGTGCCAGCAGTTTGGAGGCAACTAACTATGGCTACACCTTC. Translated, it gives CASSLEATNYGYTF.

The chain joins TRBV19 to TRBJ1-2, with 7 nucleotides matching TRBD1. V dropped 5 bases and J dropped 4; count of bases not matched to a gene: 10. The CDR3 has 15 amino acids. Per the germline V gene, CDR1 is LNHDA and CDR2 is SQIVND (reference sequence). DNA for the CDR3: TGTGCCAGTAGTCCGGCAGGGGGTGGTGGCTATGGCTACACCTTC. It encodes CASSPAGGGGYGYTF.

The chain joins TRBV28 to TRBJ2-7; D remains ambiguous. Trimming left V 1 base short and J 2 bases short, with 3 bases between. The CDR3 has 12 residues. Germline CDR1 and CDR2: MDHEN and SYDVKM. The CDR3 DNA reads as TGTGCCAGCAGTTTATTTACCTACGAGCAGTACTTC. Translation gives CASSLFTYEQYF. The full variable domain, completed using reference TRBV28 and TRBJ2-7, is DVKVTQSSRYLVKRTGEKVFLECVQDMDHENMFWYRQDPGLGLRLIYFSYDVKMKEKGDIPEGYSVSREKKERFSLILESASTNQTSMYLCASSLFTYEQYFGPGTRLTVT.

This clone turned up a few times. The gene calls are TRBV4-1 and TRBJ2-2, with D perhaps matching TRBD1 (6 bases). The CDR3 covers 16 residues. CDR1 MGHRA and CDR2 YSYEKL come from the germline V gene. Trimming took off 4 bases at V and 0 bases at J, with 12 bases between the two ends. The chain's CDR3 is CASSLTGFANTGELFF. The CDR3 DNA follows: TGCGCCAGCAGCCTCACAGGGTTCGCGAACACCGGGGAGCTGTTTTTT.

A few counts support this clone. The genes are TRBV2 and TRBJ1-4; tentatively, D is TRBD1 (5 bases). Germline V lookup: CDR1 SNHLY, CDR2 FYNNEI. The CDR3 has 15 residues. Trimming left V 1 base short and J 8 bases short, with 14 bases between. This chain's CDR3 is CASSEVGGDGEKLFF. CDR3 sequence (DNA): TGTGCCAGCAGTGAAGTTGGGGGGGATGGGGAAAAACTGTTTTTT.

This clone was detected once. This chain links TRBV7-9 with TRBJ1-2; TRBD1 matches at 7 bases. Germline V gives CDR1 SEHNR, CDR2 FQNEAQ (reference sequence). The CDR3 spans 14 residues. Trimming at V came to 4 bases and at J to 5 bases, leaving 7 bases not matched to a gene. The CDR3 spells CASSSTGVWYGYTF. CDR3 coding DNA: TGTGCCAGCAGCTCCACAGGGGTTTGGTATGGCTACACCTTC.

CDR3 coding DNA: TGTGCCTCAAAGAGCTCTGGAAACACCATATATTTT. It codes for CASKSSGNTIYF. This rearrangement joins TRBV27 to TRBJ1-3; D is unclear. Trimming shortened V by 11 bases and J by 0 bases, and 8 bases separated the two germline ends. Germline CDR1 MNHEY, CDR2 SMNVEV (reference sequence). This CDR3 is built from 12 residues.

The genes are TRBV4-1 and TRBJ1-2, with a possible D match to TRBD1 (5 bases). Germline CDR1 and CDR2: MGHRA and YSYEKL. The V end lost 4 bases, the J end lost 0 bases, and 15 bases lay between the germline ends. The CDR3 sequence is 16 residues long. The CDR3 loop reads CASSPLWAQANYGYTF. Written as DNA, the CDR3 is TGCGCCAGCAGCCCTCTATGGGCACAGGCTAACTATGGCTACACCTTC.

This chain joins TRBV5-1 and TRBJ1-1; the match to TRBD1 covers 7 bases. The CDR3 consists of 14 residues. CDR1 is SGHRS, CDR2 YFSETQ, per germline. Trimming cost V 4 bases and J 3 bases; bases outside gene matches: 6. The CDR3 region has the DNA TGCGCCAGCAGCACACAGGGGATGGACACTGAAGCTTTCTTT. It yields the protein CASSTQGMDTEAFF. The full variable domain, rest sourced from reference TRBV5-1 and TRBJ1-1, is KAGVTQTPRYLIKTRGQQVTLSCSPISGHRSVSWYQQTPGQGLQFLFEYFSETQRNKGNFPGRFSGRQFSNSRSEMNVSTLELGDSALYLCASSTQGMDTEAFFGQGTRLTVV.

The CDR3 reads CASSYTGTGPAFF. The CDR3 DNA sequence: TGTGCCAGCAGTTACACCGGGACAGGTCCAGCTTTCTTT. The chain is built from TRBV6-5 and TRBJ1-1; 8 bases are a match to TRBD1. The germline gives CDR1 MNHEY, CDR2 SVGAGI. The length of the CDR3 is 13 residues. V lost 2 bases and J lost 10; bases outside the gene matches: 6.

Here the CDR3 DNA reads TGTGCCAGCGGATACCCCGGGACAGAGGGGACCCAGTACTTC. Translated: CASGYPGTEGTQYF. The chain is built from TRBV3-1 (or the pseudogene TRBV3-2) and TRBJ2-5; 7 bases match TRBD1. Losses at the gene ends were 8 bases for V and 7 bases for J; bases not matched to a gene: 13. The CDR3 contains 14 residues. The germline V gene encodes CDR1 LGHDT and CDR2 YNNKEL (reference sequence).